Sequencing of this T cell receptor (beta chain) was carried out in a study of blood T cell repertoires in COVID-19. Study at large: Collection of acute and convalescent COVID-19 samples took place in the United States, Italy and Spain. The cDNA or gDNA used as material had been derived from T cells, B-cell-depleted T cells, or PBMCs.

Original handling: Nucleated cell counts were estimated from reference gene primer amplification. The method was immunoSEQ multiplex PCR; TCRdb's version includes in-frame clones alone and lacks a portion of them. V and J calls and clone size are copied from that table; D and trimming were computed from the DNA. Of about 140,000 clones listed, 85% to 90% are singletons. V was clipped by 1 base and J by 5 bases, with 14 bases between them. The CDR3 runs 15 residues. Germline CDR1 is SGHTA and CDR2 is FQGNSA. The rearrangement joins TRBV7-2 to TRBJ2-5; no reliable D call. Material: peripheral blood. The clonotype was recovered from a woman in her 50s with active or convalescent COVID-19. This CDR3 is CASSLGAVWAETQYF. In nucleotides, the CDR3 is TGTGCCAGCAGCTTAGGTGCTGTTTGGGCCGAGACCCAGTACTTC.